Described below is a single T cell receptor beta chain sequence and its context. The antigen is undetermined. This specimen comes from a study of a mutant IDH1 vaccine in newly diagnosed glioma. At the level of the study: Sex among treated patients split about 62% male, approximately 38% female; mean age was approximately 40 years. Standard pretreatment was either radiotherapy, temozolomide, or, for most, radiochemotherapy with temozolomide.

The sample's time point: week 47, end of study. Each vaccine dose was 300 ug of mutant IDH1 20-mer peptide, with topical imiquimod. Diagnosis in the donors showed new WHO grade 3 or 4 astrocytomas that were IDH1-mutant and ATRX-lost. CDR1 MDHEN and CDR2 SYDVKM come from the germline V gene. Between the trimmed V and J ends, which lost 7 bases and 0 bases, there was a span of 14 bases. The CDR3 covers 15 residues. TCRdb keeps only in-frame clones here, not all; method: immunoSEQ multiplex PCR. The sample lists roughly 56,000 clones; roughly 76% were seen once. The chain combines TRBV28 with TRBJ2-3; TRBD1 is a possible D gene (6 bases). Sequenced here: PBMCs, sampled from a glioma patient whose treatment included an IDH1 peptide vaccine. The sequence came from a man aged 45 to 65 with glioma. The CDR3 nucleotides are TGTGCCAGCAACTATGGGGGCTCGAGCACAGATACGCAGTATTTT. Protein product: CASNYGGSSTDTQYF.